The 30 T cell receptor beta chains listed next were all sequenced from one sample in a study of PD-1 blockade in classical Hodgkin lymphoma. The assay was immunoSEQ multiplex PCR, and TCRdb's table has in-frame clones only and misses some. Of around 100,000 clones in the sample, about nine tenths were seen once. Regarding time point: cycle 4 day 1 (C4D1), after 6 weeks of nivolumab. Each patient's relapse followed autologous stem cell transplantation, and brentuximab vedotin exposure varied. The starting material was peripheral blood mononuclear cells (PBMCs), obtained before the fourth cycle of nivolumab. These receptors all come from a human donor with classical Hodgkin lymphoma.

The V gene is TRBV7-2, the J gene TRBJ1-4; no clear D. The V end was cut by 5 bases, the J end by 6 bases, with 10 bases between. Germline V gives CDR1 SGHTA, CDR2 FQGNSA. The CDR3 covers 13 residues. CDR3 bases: TGTGCCAGCAGCCCGGTCGGGGATGAAAAACTGTTTTTT. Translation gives CASSPVGDEKLFF.

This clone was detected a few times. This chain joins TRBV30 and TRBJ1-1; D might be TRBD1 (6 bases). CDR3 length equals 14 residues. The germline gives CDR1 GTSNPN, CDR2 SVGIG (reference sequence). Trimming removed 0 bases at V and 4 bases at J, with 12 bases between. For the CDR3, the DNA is TGTGCCTGGAGTGTACGAGGGGGGTTCACTGAAGCTTTCTTT. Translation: CAWSVRGGFTEAFF. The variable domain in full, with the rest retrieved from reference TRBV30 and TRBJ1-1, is SQTIHQWPATLVQPVGSPLSLECTVEGTSNPNLYWYRQAAGRGLQLLFYSVGIGQISSEVPQNLSASRPQDRQFILSSKKLLLSDSGFYLCAWSVRGGFTEAFFGQGTRLTVV.

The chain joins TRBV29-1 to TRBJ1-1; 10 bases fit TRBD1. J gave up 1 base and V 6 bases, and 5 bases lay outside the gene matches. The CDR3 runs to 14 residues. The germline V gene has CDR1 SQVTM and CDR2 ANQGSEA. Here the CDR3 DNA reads TGCAGCGTCCAGACAGGGGGCTCGAACACTGAAGCTTTCTTT. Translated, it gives CSVQTGGSNTEAFF.

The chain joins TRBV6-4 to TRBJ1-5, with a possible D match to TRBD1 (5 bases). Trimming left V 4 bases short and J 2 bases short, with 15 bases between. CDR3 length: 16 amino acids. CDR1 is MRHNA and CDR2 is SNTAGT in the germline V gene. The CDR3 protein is CASSAFAGIRNQPQHF. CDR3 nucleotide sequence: TGTGCCAGCAGTGCTTTCGCAGGGATACGCAATCAGCCCCAGCATTTT.

The CDR3 coding sequence is TGTGCCAGTAGTATAAGGGCAGAATACAATGAGCAGTTCTTC. It is translated as CASSIRAEYNEQFF. The chain links TRBV19 to TRBJ2-1; D remains unclear. V was trimmed by 2 bases and J by 4 bases, leaving 9 bases between them. Germline V lookup: CDR1 LNHDA, CDR2 SQIVND (reference sequence). CDR3 size: 14 residues.

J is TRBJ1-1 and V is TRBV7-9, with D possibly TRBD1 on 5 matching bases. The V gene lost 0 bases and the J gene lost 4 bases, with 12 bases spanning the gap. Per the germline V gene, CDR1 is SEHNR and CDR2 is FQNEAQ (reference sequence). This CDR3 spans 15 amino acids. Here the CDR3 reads CASSLARERGTEAFF. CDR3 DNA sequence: TGTGCCAGCAGCTTAGCGCGGGAGAGGGGCACTGAAGCTTTCTTT.

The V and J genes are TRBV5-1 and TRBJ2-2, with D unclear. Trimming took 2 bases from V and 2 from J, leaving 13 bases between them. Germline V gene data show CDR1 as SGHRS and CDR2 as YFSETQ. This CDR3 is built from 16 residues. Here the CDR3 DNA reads TGCGCCAGCAGCTTCCACCGCCAAGCTAACACCGGGGAGCTGTTTTTT. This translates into CASSFHRQANTGELFF.

The CDR3 reads CASSLVGENTEAFF. The CDR3 DNA reads as TGCGCCAGCAGCTTGGTGGGCGAGAACACTGAAGCTTTCTTT. The rearrangement joins TRBV5-1 to TRBJ1-1; D remains unclear. Trimming pared 0 bases from V and 1 base from J, leaving 7 bases between. From germline, CDR1 is SGHRS and CDR2 YFSETQ. The CDR3 spans 14 residues.

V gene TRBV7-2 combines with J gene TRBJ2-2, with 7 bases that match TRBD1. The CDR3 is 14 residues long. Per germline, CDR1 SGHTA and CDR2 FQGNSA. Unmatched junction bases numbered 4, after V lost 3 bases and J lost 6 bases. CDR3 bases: TGTGCCAGCAGCTTGACAGGGATCCCCGGGGAGCTGTTTTTT. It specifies CASSLTGIPGELFF.

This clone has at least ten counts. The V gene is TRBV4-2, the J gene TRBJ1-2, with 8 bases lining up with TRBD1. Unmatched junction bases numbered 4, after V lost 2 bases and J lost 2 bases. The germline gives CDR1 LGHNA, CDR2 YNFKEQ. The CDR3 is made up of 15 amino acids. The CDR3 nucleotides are TGTGCCAGCAGCCAAATAGACAGGGGCAACTATGGCTACACCTTC. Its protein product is CASSQIDRGNYGYTF.

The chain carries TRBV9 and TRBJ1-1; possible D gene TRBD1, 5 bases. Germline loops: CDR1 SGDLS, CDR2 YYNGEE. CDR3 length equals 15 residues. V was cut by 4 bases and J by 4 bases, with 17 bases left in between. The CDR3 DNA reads TGTGCCAGCAGCCCCGGGTTGGGGCTGGGCACTGAAGCTTTCTTT. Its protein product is CASSPGLGLGTEAFF.

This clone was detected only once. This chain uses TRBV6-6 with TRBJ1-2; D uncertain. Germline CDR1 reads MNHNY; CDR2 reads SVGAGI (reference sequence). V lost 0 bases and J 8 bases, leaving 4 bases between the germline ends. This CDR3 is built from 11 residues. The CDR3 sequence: CASSYSSGYTF. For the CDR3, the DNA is TGTGCCAGCAGTTACTCGAGCGGCTACACCTTC.

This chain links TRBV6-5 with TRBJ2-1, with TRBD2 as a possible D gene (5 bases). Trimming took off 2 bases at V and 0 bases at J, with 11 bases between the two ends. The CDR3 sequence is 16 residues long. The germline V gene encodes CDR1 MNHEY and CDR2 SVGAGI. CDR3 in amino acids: CASSYDAGSSYNEQFF. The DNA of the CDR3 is TGTGCCAGCAGTTACGATGCGGGTAGCTCCTACAATGAGCAGTTCTTC.

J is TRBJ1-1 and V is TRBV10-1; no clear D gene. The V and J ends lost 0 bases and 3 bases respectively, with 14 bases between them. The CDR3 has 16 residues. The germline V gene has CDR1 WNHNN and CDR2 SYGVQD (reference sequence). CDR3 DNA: TGCGCCAGCAGTGAGTCTCGCGTAATGGTAGACACTGAAGCTTTCTTT. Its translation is CASSESRVMVDTEAFF.

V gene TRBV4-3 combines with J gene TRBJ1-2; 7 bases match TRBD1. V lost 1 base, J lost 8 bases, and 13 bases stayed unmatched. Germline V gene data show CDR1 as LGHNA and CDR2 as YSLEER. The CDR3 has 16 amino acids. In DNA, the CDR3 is TGCGCCAGCAGCCAAGCAGGGGGACAGCTAAGTTCCGGCTACACCTTC. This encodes CASSQAGGQLSSGYTF.

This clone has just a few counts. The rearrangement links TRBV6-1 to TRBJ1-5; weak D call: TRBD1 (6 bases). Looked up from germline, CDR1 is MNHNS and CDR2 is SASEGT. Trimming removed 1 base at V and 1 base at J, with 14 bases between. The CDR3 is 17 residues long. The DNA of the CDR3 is TGTGCCAGCAGTGAAGTCGGGGGCTGGGGGAGCAATCAGCCCCAGCATTTT. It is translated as CASSEVGGWGSNQPQHF.

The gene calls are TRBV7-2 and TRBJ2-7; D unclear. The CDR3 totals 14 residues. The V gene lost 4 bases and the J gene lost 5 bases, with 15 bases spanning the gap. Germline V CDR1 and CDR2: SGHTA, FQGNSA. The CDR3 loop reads CASSSNGFADEQYF. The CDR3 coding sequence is TGTGCCAGCAGCTCCAACGGTTTCGCCGACGAGCAGTACTTC.

CDR3 in amino acids: CAWSRGGVTEAFF. CDR3 nucleotides: TGTGCCTGGAGTCGGGGAGGGGTCACTGAAGCTTTCTTT. This rearrangement joins TRBV30 to TRBJ1-1, with D perhaps TRBD1 (5 bases). From germline, CDR1 is GTSNPN and CDR2 SVGIG (reference sequence). CDR3 size: 13 residues. The ends were cut back, 2 bases at V and 4 bases at J, with 11 bases in the middle.

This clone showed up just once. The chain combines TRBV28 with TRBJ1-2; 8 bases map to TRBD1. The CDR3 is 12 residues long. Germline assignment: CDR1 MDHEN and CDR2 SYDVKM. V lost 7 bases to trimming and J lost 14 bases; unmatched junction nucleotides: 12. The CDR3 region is CASTFSGGAHTF. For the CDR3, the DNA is TGTGCCAGCACCTTTTCAGGGGGCGCCCATACCTTC.

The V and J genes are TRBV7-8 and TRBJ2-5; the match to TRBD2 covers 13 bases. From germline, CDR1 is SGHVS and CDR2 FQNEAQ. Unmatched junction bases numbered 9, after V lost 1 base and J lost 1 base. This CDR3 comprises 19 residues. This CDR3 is CASSLDGTSGAYPQETQYF. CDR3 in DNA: TGTGCCAGCAGCTTAGACGGGACTAGCGGGGCCTACCCCCAAGAGACCCAGTACTTC.

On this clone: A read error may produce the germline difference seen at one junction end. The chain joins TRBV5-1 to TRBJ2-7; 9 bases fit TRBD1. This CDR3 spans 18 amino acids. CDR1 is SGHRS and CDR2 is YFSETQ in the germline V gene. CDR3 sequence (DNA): TGCGCCAGCAGCTCGCTGGGACAGGGAGGCTTTTCCTCCCACGAGCAGTACTTC. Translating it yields CASSSLGQGGFSSHEQYF. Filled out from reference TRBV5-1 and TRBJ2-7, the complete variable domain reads KAGVTQTPRYLIKTRGQQVTLSCSPISGHRSVSWYQQTPGQGLQFLFEYFSETQRNKGNFPGRFSGRQFSNSRSEMNVSTLELGDSALYLCASSSLGQGGFSSHEQYFGPGTRLTVT.

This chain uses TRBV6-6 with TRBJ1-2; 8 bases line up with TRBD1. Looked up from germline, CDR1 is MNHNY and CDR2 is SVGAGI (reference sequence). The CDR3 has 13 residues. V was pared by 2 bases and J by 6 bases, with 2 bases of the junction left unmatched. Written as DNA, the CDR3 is TGTGCCAGCAGTTACCCGGACAGGGATGGCTACACCTTC. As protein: CASSYPDRDGYTF.

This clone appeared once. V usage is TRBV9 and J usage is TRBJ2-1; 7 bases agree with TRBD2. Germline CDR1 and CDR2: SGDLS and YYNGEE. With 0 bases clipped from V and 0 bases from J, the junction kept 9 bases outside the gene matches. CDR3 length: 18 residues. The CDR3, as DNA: TGTGCCAGCAGCGTAGCGGGGGGTATGAGTGCCTCCTACAATGAGCAGTTCTTC. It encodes CASSVAGGMSASYNEQFF.

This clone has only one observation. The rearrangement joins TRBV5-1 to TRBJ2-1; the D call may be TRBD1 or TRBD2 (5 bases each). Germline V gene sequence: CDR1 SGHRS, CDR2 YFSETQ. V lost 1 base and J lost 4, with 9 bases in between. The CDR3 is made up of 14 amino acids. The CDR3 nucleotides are TGCGCCAGCAGCTTGCAGGGAGAATACAATGAGCAGTTCTTC. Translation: CASSLQGEYNEQFF.

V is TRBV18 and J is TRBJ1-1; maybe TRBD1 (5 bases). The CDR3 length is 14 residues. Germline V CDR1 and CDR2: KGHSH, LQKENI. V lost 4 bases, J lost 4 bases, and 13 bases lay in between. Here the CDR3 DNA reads TGTGCCAGCTCACTGGGACGCCAGACCACTGAAGCTTTCTTT. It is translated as CASSLGRQTTEAFF.

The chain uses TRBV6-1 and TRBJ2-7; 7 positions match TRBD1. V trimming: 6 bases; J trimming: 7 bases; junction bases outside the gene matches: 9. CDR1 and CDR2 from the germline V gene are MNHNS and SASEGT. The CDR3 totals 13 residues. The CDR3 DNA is TGTGCCAGCAGCCGACTTGGGACAGATGAGCAGTACTTC. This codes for CASSRLGTDEQYF.

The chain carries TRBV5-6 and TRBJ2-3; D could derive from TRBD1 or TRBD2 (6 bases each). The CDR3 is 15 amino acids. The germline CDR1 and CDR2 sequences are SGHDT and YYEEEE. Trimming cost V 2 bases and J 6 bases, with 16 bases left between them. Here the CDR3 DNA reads TGTGCCAGCAGCTTCTACGGGGGCTTTGGGGATACGCAGTATTTT. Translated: CASSFYGGFGDTQYF.

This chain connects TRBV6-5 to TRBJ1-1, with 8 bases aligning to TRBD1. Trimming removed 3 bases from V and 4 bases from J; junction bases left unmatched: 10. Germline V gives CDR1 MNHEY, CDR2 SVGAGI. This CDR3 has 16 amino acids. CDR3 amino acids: CASSYSPGGAGTEAFF. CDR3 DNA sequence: TGTGCCAGCAGTTATTCCCCAGGGGGCGCGGGCACTGAAGCTTTCTTT.

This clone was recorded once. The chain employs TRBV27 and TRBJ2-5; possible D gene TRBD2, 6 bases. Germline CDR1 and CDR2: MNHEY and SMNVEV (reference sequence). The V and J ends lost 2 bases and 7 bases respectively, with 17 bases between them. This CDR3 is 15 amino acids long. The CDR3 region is CASSLSSGVGRTQYF. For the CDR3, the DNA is TGTGCCAGCAGTTTAAGTTCGGGGGTGGGGAGGACCCAGTACTTC.

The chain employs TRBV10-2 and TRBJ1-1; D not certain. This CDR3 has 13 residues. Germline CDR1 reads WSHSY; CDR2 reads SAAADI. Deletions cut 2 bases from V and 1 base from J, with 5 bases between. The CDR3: CASSEQKNTEAFF. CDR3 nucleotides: TGCGCCAGCAGTGAGCAGAAGAACACTGAAGCTTTCTTT.